Listed here are 27 T cell receptor beta chains from one sample, sequenced in a study of T-cell reconstitution after alpha-beta-depleted transplantation in children. Library preparation (for TCRbeta) was performed with unique molecular identifiers. MiXCR, applied by TCRdb to the PCR reads, yields one record per CDR3 protein. Altogether 120,000 or so distinct CDR3 sequences are present, approximately 10% being singletons, with the ten largest covering more than 7%. The sample consisted of PBMCs from the stem cell graft donor, taken from the stem cell graft. These receptors all stem from a human donor who donated a stem cell graft to a child with acute lymphoblastic leukemia.

This clonotype was seen many times. This chain uses TRBV3-1 with TRBJ1-2; D not resolved. CDR1 is LGHDT, CDR2 YNNKEL, per germline (reference sequence). The CDR3 has 12 residues. The V and J ends lost 4 bases and 8 bases respectively, with 11 bases between them. DNA for the CDR3: TGTGCCAGCAGCCGTGGGAGCGTGGGCTACACCTTC. It codes for CASSRGSVGYTF.

This clonotype was counted at least ten times. This chain joins TRBV28 and TRBJ2-1, with 11 bases lining up with TRBD2. V shed 3 bases, J shed 6 bases, and the junction held 7 bases outside the gene matches. The CDR3 has 16 residues. The germline CDR1 and CDR2 sequences are MDHEN and SYDVKM. CDR3 protein: CASSFGWTSGSNEQFF. The CDR3 bases are TGTGCCAGCAGTTTTGGTTGGACTAGCGGGTCCAATGAGCAGTTCTTC.

A note on this clonotype: This sequence may be a read error, since a much larger clone differs from it by one base. The chain links TRBV7-2 to TRBJ2-6; 8 bases agree with TRBD2. The germline gives CDR1 SGHTA, CDR2 FQGNSA. This CDR3 is built from 17 residues. The CDR3 loop is CASSFRGGGSGANALTF. As DNA, the CDR3 is TGTGCCAGCAGCTTCCGGGGGGGCGGCTCTGGGGCCAACGCCCTGACTTTC.

A note on this clonotype: This may be a read error, as it is one base from a much larger clone. The chain combines TRBV5-1 with TRBJ2-6; D is possibly TRBD1 (6 bases). The CDR3 spans 20 residues. In germline, CDR1 is SGHRS, CDR2 YFSETQ. CDR3 residues: CASRTFHAQGVVSGANGLTF. For the CDR3, the DNA is TGCGCCAGCAGAACTTTCCATGCACAGGGTGTTGTCTCTGGGGCCAACGGCCTGACTTTC.

The chain is built from TRBV30 and TRBJ2-7; 9 bases line up with TRBD1. V dropped 2 bases and J dropped 1; count of bases not matched to a gene: 6. Germline V gene data show CDR1 as GTSNPN and CDR2 as SVGIG (reference sequence). The CDR3 length is 15 residues. The CDR3: CAWSRGTGTSYEQYF. The CDR3 bases are TGTGCCTGGAGTAGGGGGACAGGGACATCCTACGAGCAGTACTTC.

This clonotype was observed at least ten times. The V call is TRBV5-1, the J call TRBJ2-1, with 10 bases that match TRBD2. The germline V gene encodes CDR1 SGHRS and CDR2 YFSETQ. The length of the CDR3 is 15 residues. V gave up 1 base and J gave up 6 bases; unmatched junction bases: 4. CDR3 bases: TGCGCCAGCAGCTTGACTAGCGGGGTTCCCAATGAGCAGTTCTTC. Translating it yields CASSLTSGVPNEQFF.

The table lists this clonotype with many counts. CDR3: CASSPLNNEQFF. As DNA, the CDR3 is TGTGCCAGCTCCCCCCTGAACAATGAGCAGTTCTTC. The chain is built from TRBV12-3 or TRBV12-4 and TRBJ2-1, with D unclear. V dropped 8 bases and J dropped 5 bases, with 10 bases sitting between them. CDR3 length: 12 residues.

This clonotype occurred many times. This rearrangement joins TRBV20-1 to TRBJ2-1; 9 nucleotides match TRBD2. Per germline, CDR1 DFQATT and CDR2 SNEGSKA (reference sequence). The CDR3 runs to 18 residues. V gave up 1 base and J gave up 3 bases; unmatched junction bases: 13. CDR3 DNA: TGCAGTGCTAGAGTCCCACCGACCGCTAGCGGGGTCTACAATGAGCAGTTCTTC. Protein product: CSARVPPTASGVYNEQFF.

At least ten counts were recorded for this clonotype. No DNA is shown, since the ends of the CDR3 on it are uncertain; the CDR3 is the one TCRdb lists. The CDR3: CASSQVSGPVSYNEQFF. The chain combines TRBV4-1 with TRBJ2-1; the table's D gene call, TRBD1, was not cross checked with the DNA. The CDR3 spans 17 residues, counting both ends. Looked up from germline, CDR1 is MGHRA and CDR2 is YSYEKL.

This clonotype was seen repeatedly, ten times or more. This chain connects TRBV7-9 to TRBJ1-6; 9 nucleotides agree with TRBD1. V lost 4 bases to trimming and J lost 10 bases; unmatched junction nucleotides: 14. This CDR3 spans 17 amino acids. CDR1 SEHNR and CDR2 FQNEAQ come from the germline V gene (reference sequence). The chain's CDR3 is CASSSHNKQGAGSPLHF. The CDR3 nucleotides are TGTGCCAGCAGCTCCCATAACAAACAGGGGGCCGGGTCACCCCTCCACTTT.

The sample holds many counts of this clonotype. The V and J genes are TRBV7-2 and TRBJ1-1; a weak D match, TRBD1 (6 bases). Germline CDR1 and CDR2: SGHTA and FQGNSA. With 3 bases removed from V and 1 base from J, the gap between germline ends came to 18 bases. The CDR3 contains 17 residues. CDR3 nucleotides: TGTGCCAGCAGCTTGGTCATCAGGGGAGGAAGGAACACTGAAGCTTTCTTT. The encoded protein is CASSLVIRGGRNTEAFF.

At least ten counts were recorded for this clonotype. The chain uses TRBV29-1 and TRBJ2-7; 8 bases are shared with TRBD1. The CDR3 has 14 residues. J lost 3 bases, V lost 6 bases, and 10 bases had no gene match. Germline loops: CDR1 SQVTM, CDR2 ANQGSEA. CDR3 in amino acids: CSVSTGGGNYEQYF. As DNA, the CDR3 is TGCAGCGTCAGTACAGGGGGTGGGAACTACGAGCAGTACTTC.

This clonotype occurred many times. The rearrangement joins TRBV20-1 to TRBJ2-7; TRBD2 matches 8 bases. Germline CDR1 is DFQATT and CDR2 is SNEGSKA (reference sequence). Unmatched junction bases numbered 5, after V lost 3 bases and J lost 4 bases. CDR3 length equals 13 residues. The DNA for the CDR3 is TGCAGTGCTAGGGGGTTAGCGGGGTACGAGCAGTACTTC. This codes for CSARGLAGYEQYF.

This clonotype was recorded many times. This chain joins TRBV20-1 and TRBJ2-1; 9 positions match TRBD2. V lost 3 bases and J lost 4; bases outside the gene matches: 10. The CDR3 runs 16 residues. CDR1 is DFQATT, CDR2 SNEGSKA, per germline (reference sequence). CDR3 DNA sequence: TGCAGTGCTAGCCCCTTTAGCGGGAGAGCATACAATGAGCAGTTCTTC. Amino acid sequence: CSASPFSGRAYNEQFF.

This clonotype was found many times. The chain is built from TRBV12-3 or TRBV12-4 and TRBJ1-2; 7 nucleotides agree with TRBD1. This CDR3 contains 15 residues. V dropped 7 bases and J dropped 1; count of bases not matched to a gene: 9. The CDR3 loop reads CASTPETGFNYGYTF. The CDR3 DNA reads TGTGCCAGCACCCCAGAGACAGGGTTTAACTATGGCTACACCTTC.

This clonotype was counted at least ten times. This chain joins TRBV29-1 and TRBJ2-2; no clear D gene. This CDR3 is 12 amino acids long. Per the germline V gene, CDR1 is SQVTM and CDR2 is ANQGSEA. V was shortened by 6 bases and J by 5 bases, with 10 bases between the two germline ends. CDR3 loop: CSVRLRTGELFF. CDR3 sequence (DNA): TGCAGCGTGCGACTGAGGACCGGGGAGCTGTTTTTT.

The sample holds one count of this clonotype. Since a much larger clone is just one base distant, this may be a read error. The rearrangement joins TRBV5-1 to TRBJ2-1; 16 bases match TRBD2. Germline CDR1 and CDR2: SGHRS and YFSETQ. The junction had 8 bases not matched to a gene; V was cut back by 4 bases and J by 4 bases. The CDR3 covers 18 residues. For the CDR3, the DNA is TGCGCCAGCAGCCACGGGACTAGCGGGGGGGAGGGGTACAATGAGCAGTTCTTC. The encoded protein is CASSHGTSGGEGYNEQFF.

This clonotype occurred many times. V gene TRBV19 combines with J gene TRBJ1-5; the D gene is possibly TRBD1 (5 bases). Germline lookup yields CDR1 LNHDA and CDR2 SQIVND (reference sequence). The CDR3 extends over 15 amino acids. Between the trimmed V and J ends, which lost 4 bases and 3 bases, there was a span of 13 bases. CDR3 protein: CASSTGGGINQPQHF. The CDR3 DNA is TGTGCCAGTAGTACTGGGGGAGGGATCAATCAGCCCCAGCATTTT.

This clonotype was found many times. J is TRBJ2-7 and V is TRBV29-1, with 7 bases aligning to TRBD1. From germline, CDR1 is SQVTM and CDR2 ANQGSEA. This CDR3 spans 14 amino acids. The trim removed 7 bases at V and 3 bases at J, leaving 12 bases unmatched. Here the CDR3 DNA reads TGCAGCGGCGTATCCGGGACAGATTTCTACGAGCAGTACTTC. Translated, it gives CSGVSGTDFYEQYF.

This clonotype was seen only a few times. This clone may be a read error of a much larger clone one base away. This chain joins TRBV12-3 or TRBV12-4 and TRBJ2-4, with D unresolved. There are 15 residues in the CDR3. CDR3 bases: TGTGCCAGCAGTTTTACACTATTAGCCAAAAACAGTCAGTACTTC. Translation: CASSFTLLAKNSQYF.

There are many counts of this clonotype. V usage is TRBV27 and J usage is TRBJ2-5; 11 bases map to TRBD2. The CDR3 extends over 15 amino acids. The J segment lost 5 bases and the V segment lost 7 bases, leaving 9 bases of the junction unmatched. Germline V gene data show CDR1 as MNHEY and CDR2 as SMNVEV (reference sequence). The CDR3 region is CASKDRVAGGETQYF. The CDR3 DNA reads as TGTGCCAGCAAAGATCGGGTAGCGGGAGGGGAGACCCAGTACTTC.

This clonotype was seen at least ten times. The junction differs from germline at one of its ends, possibly a read error. The chain joins TRBV7-7 to TRBJ2-7; D is unresolved. Per the germline V gene, CDR1 is SSHAT and CDR2 is FNYEAQ (reference sequence). There are 14 residues in the CDR3. CDR3: CASSPAPGSYEQYF. The CDR3 DNA reads TGTGCTAGCAGCCCCGCACCGGGTTCCTACGAGCAGTACTTC. Using reference TRBV7-7 and TRBJ2-7 for the parts outside the CDR3, the full variable domain is GAGVSQSPRYKVTKRGQDVTLRCDPISSHATLYWYQQALGQGPEFLTYFNYEAQPDKSGLPSDRFSAERPEGSISTLTIQRTEQRDSAMYRCASSPAPGSYEQYFGPGTRLTVT.

This clonotype was detected a few times. The chain employs TRBV7-9 and TRBJ2-6; D might be TRBD1 (5 bases). Germline V gene data show CDR1 as SEHNR and CDR2 as FQNEAQ (reference sequence). The CDR3 is 16 residues long. V was cut by 5 bases and J by 1 base, with 12 bases left in between. The DNA of the CDR3 is TGTGCCAGCAGCCCGGCGCAGGGATCTGGGGCCAACGTCCTGACTTTC. It specifies CASSPAQGSGANVLTF.

This clonotype came up many times. This sequence joins TRBV12-3 or TRBV12-4 and TRBJ1-3, with 7 bases matching TRBD1. The V segment lost 6 bases and the J segment 2 bases; nucleotides outside the gene matches: 4. This CDR3 has 14 amino acids. In DNA form, the CDR3 reads TGTGCCAGCAGCCCCGGGACAGCTGGAAACACCATATATTTT. Its translation is CASSPGTAGNTIYF.

This clonotype was counted many times. The chain links TRBV9 to TRBJ1-1; D ambiguous. Deletions cut 3 bases from V and 5 bases from J, with 17 bases between. The CDR3 contains 15 residues. CDR1 and CDR2 from the germline V gene are SGDLS and YYNGEE. In nucleotides, the CDR3 is TGTGCCAGCAGCGCTCTACCTGATGGAAGGACTGAAGCTTTCTTT. Its protein is CASSALPDGRTEAFF.

This clonotype came up many times. The genes are TRBV5-1 and TRBJ1-2; TRBD1 aligns across 10 bases. Germline assignment: CDR1 SGHRS and CDR2 YFSETQ. The V segment lost 0 bases and the J segment 8 bases; nucleotides outside the gene matches: 1. The CDR3 has 13 amino acids. The CDR3 sequence: CASSLGQGAGYTF. CDR3 coding DNA: TGCGCCAGCAGCTTGGGACAGGGGGCCGGCTACACCTTC.

This clonotype showed up many times. The rearrangement links TRBV20-1 to TRBJ2-7, with D maybe TRBD2 (5 bases). V was pared by 3 bases and J by 0 bases, with 6 bases between. CDR3 length: 12 amino acids. From germline, CDR1 is DFQATT and CDR2 SNEGSKA (reference sequence). CDR3 loop: CSARRASYEQYF. The CDR3 DNA sequence: TGCAGTGCTAGGCGGGCCTCCTACGAGCAGTACTTC.